The T cell receptor beta chain described here comes from a study of shared clonotypes between healthy human individuals. Study overall: CD4 naive and memory got three plates each, CD8 naive two, CD8 memory one.

Points on this clone: Antigen specificity is unknown.

Points from the study as a whole: Clonotypes that were shared across a handful of donors made up about 4.5% of naive CD4 clonotypes. The study's rarefaction showed incomplete sorted-subset sequencing despite large depth.

The method was immunoSEQ multiplex PCR; TCRdb's version includes in-frame clones alone and lacks a portion of them. In the table there are approximately 1.9 million clones, around 95% of which are singletons. It was CD45RO-negative cells, positively selected for CCR7, that made up naive CD8 cells, with terminally differentiated effector memory CD45RA+ cells excluded. Each of the donors was a healthy adult who was HIV-negative and had not had a recent acute infection or vaccination. The sequence was collected from a man aged 18 to 30 in good health. Some clones in this sample may be carry-over from other donors' samples. Material: naive CD8+ T cells from PBMCs.

CDR3 residues: CASSPELYEQFF. The DNA for the CDR3 is TGTGCCAGCAGCCCCGAACTCTATGAGCAGTTCTTC. J is TRBJ2-1 and V is TRBV11-2; the D is unclear. Germline values: CDR1 SGHAT, CDR2 FQNNGV. The V end was cut by 5 bases, the J end by 8 bases, with 10 bases between. This CDR3 has 12 residues.